The 18 T cell receptor beta chains below were found in one sample sequenced in a study of shared clonotypes between healthy human individuals (dated by TCRdb to about 2020). The library was obtained by the immunoSEQ multiplex PCR assay. Sourced from immuneACCESS, this table was stored by TCRdb with only in-frame sequences that have V and J called. A share of the clones is absent; for the studies checked, an unresolved V gene accounts for under half, and the remainder has no known explanation. The sample yields more than 1.2 million clones; around 98.5% were counted once. The ten most abundant clones make up about 0.35% of the sample. Sequencing was carried out using naive CD4+ T cells sorted from blood. The sample's cell subset or site, from its label and the paper: CD45RA+ positively selected. All receptors come from a man aged 30 to 39 in good health.

This sequence joins TRBV11-2 and TRBJ2-5; 10 bases fit TRBD2. The CDR3 is 17 amino acids. V lost 1 base, J lost 1 base, and 6 bases stayed unmatched. Germline V lookup: CDR1 SGHAT, CDR2 FQNNGV. CDR3 sequence reads: CASSLGLRTSGQETQYF. The CDR3 coding sequence is TGTGCCAGCAGCTTAGGACTTCGGACTAGCGGCCAAGAGACCCAGTACTTC. The variable domain in full, completed from reference TRBV11-2 and TRBJ2-5, reads EAGVAQSPRYKIIEKRQSVAFWCNPISGHATLYWYQQILGQGPKLLIQFQNNGVVDDSQLPKDRFSAERLKGVDSTLKIQPAKLEDSAVYLCASSLGLRTSGQETQYFGPGTRLLVL.

This rearrangement joins TRBV6-1 to TRBJ1-5; TRBD1 matches 7 bases. V lost 0 bases, J lost 4 bases, and 6 bases stayed unmatched. Germline V gene lookup returns CDR1 MNHNS and CDR2 SASEGT. CDR3 length: 16 amino acids. The CDR3 loop reads CASSEAEGARNQPQHF. CDR3 DNA sequence: TGTGCCAGCAGTGAAGCGGAGGGGGCAAGAAATCAGCCCCAGCATTTT.

This sequence joins TRBV28 and TRBJ2-7, with 7 bases that match TRBD2. Germline V CDR1 and CDR2: MDHEN, SYDVKM. CDR3 length equals 15 residues. Trimming removed 2 bases from V and 3 bases from J; junction bases left unmatched: 7. The CDR3 loop is CASSLVPAGIYEQYF. Written as DNA, the CDR3 is TGTGCCAGCAGTTTAGTTCCAGCGGGGATCTACGAGCAGTACTTC.

The rearrangement uses TRBV18 and TRBJ2-7; 15 nucleotides agree with TRBD2. Per the germline V gene, CDR1 is KGHSH and CDR2 is LQKENI. After removal of 1 base from V and 6 bases from J, the junction contained 10 bases not matched to a gene. This CDR3 contains 18 residues. DNA for the CDR3: TGTGCCAGCTCACCACTGGGACTAGCGGGAGGCTCCCGTCTCGAGCAGTACTTC. It codes for CASSPLGLAGGSRLEQYF.

This CDR3 reads CASSQGGTQYF. For the CDR3, the DNA is TGTGCCAGCAGCCAGGGAGGTACGCAGTATTTT. The rearrangement uses TRBV9 and TRBJ2-3; TRBD2 is a possible D gene (6 bases). CDR3 length: 11 residues. CDR1 is SGDLS, CDR2 YYNGEE, per germline. V lost 4 bases and J 8 bases, leaving 8 bases between the germline ends.

The rearrangement uses TRBV7-2 and TRBJ1-5, with 8 bases fitting TRBD1. Germline CDR1 SGHTA, CDR2 FQGNSA. J lost 6 bases, V lost 6 bases, and 4 bases had no gene match. The CDR3 runs to 13 residues. The CDR3 loop is CASSPQGGQPQHF. CDR3 in DNA: TGTGCCAGCAGTCCACAGGGGGGTCAGCCCCAGCATTTT.

CDR3 sequence: CASSTDATSGEQFF. The CDR3, as DNA: TGTGCCAGCAGCACCGATGCGACTAGCGGGGAGCAGTTCTTC. The rearrangement links TRBV28 to TRBJ2-1, with 10 bases that match TRBD2. V was clipped by 6 bases and J by 10 bases; unmatched bases: 9. This CDR3 has 14 amino acids. Germline CDR1 MDHEN, CDR2 SYDVKM.

The chain links TRBV11-2 to TRBJ2-6; 7 nucleotides line up with TRBD1. V lost 5 bases to trimming and J lost 1 base; unmatched junction nucleotides: 2. The CDR3 totals 15 residues. Per germline, CDR1 SGHAT and CDR2 FQNNGV. CDR3 coding DNA: TGTGCCAGCAGCCTACAGGGGTCTGGGGCCAACGTCCTGACTTTC. Translating it yields CASSLQGSGANVLTF.

CDR3 sequence (DNA): TGTGCCAGCAGCCCAACCCAAGGACAGGGAGCCTCCCTGGGGCAGTACTTC. Residues: CASSPTQGQGASLGQYF. This chain links TRBV28 with TRBJ2-7; 8 bases match TRBD1. The CDR3 has 17 residues. From germline, CDR1 is MDHEN and CDR2 SYDVKM. J lost 9 bases, V lost 6 bases, and 22 bases had no gene match.

The chain has TRBV5-4 and TRBJ2-7, with 12 bases matching TRBD2. Germline values: CDR1 SGHNT, CDR2 YYREEE (reference sequence). This CDR3 is built from 14 residues. Germline trimming cut 0 bases from V and 10 bases from J; bases unmatched to any gene: 5. For the CDR3, the DNA is TGTGCCAGCAGCTTGGGACTAGCGGGAGTGAAACAGTACTTC. It encodes CASSLGLAGVKQYF.

V gene TRBV2 combines with J gene TRBJ2-5; 7 bases line up with TRBD2. Germline V lookup: CDR1 SNHLY, CDR2 FYNNEI. CDR3 length: 16 residues. The trim removed 4 bases at V and 5 bases at J, leaving 13 bases unmatched. This CDR3 reads CASSVQRAGAGETQYF. Written as DNA, the CDR3 is TGTGCCAGCAGTGTACAGCGGGCGGGAGCGGGGGAGACCCAGTACTTC.

This chain links TRBV7-9 with TRBJ1-1, with D tentatively TRBD1 (6 bases). Trimming took 0 bases from V and 1 from J, leaving 12 bases between them. Germline V lookup: CDR1 SEHNR, CDR2 FQNEAQ (reference sequence). The CDR3 runs to 16 residues. The chain's CDR3 is CASSLAGGQPNTEAFF. In DNA, the CDR3 is TGTGCCAGCAGCTTAGCGGGCGGACAGCCGAACACTGAAGCTTTCTTT.

The rearrangement uses TRBV5-1 and TRBJ2-2; 8 nucleotides align to TRBD2. The V gene end was trimmed by 8 bases and the J gene end by 2 bases; junction bases not matched to a gene: 8. CDR3 size: 15 residues. In germline, CDR1 is SGHRS, CDR2 YFSETQ. The CDR3 loop is CASNSGDLNTGELFF. CDR3 coding DNA: TGCGCCAGTAATAGCGGGGACCTTAACACCGGGGAGCTGTTTTTT.

The rearrangement uses TRBV11-2 and TRBJ1-2; TRBD1 might be the D (6 bases). The CDR3 extends over 13 amino acids. The ends were cut back, 3 bases at V and 7 bases at J, with 12 bases in the middle. Germline V gene sequence: CDR1 SGHAT, CDR2 FQNNGV. The CDR3 region has the DNA TGTGCCAGCAGCTTCGGAACAGGGCCTGGCTACACCTTC. It is translated as CASSFGTGPGYTF.

This chain joins TRBV2 and TRBJ2-5; D might be TRBD2 (6 bases). CDR1 SNHLY and CDR2 FYNNEI come from the germline V gene. The CDR3 has 13 amino acids. V was cut by 8 bases and J by 3 bases, with 13 bases left in between. The CDR3 nucleotides read TGTGCCAGCTACAGACTAGTTAAAGAGACCCAGTACTTC. Translation: CASYRLVKETQYF.

This clone came up once. This sequence joins TRBV7-9 and TRBJ1-5; TRBD1 agrees at 7 bases. The V and J ends lost 4 bases and 7 bases, in that order; junction bases with no gene match: 7. The CDR3 sequence is 14 residues long. In germline, CDR1 is SEHNR, CDR2 FQNEAQ (reference sequence). The chain's CDR3 is CASSSTGNGQPQHF. DNA of the CDR3: TGTGCCAGCAGCTCGACAGGGAACGGCCAGCCCCAGCATTTT.

The chain is built from TRBV29-1 and TRBJ2-1, with TRBD2 matching 9 bases. The length of the CDR3 is 14 residues. The V gene's germline CDR1 is SQVTM and CDR2 ANQGSEA. The J segment lost 6 bases and the V segment lost 3 bases, leaving 6 bases of the junction unmatched. DNA of the CDR3: TGCAGCGTTGATGCGACTAGCGGCCTCAATGAGCAGTTCTTC. Its protein product is CSVDATSGLNEQFF.

The chain couples TRBV7-8 to TRBJ1-2, with a weak D call TRBD1 (6 bases). The V and J ends lost 6 bases and 9 bases respectively, with 26 bases between them. This CDR3 comprises 16 residues. Germline CDR1 is SGHVS and CDR2 is FQNEAQ. The DNA for the CDR3 is TGTGCCAGCAGTCACCGGGACACAACTACCCTCGCTAGCTACACCTTC. Translated: CASSHRDTTTLASYTF.